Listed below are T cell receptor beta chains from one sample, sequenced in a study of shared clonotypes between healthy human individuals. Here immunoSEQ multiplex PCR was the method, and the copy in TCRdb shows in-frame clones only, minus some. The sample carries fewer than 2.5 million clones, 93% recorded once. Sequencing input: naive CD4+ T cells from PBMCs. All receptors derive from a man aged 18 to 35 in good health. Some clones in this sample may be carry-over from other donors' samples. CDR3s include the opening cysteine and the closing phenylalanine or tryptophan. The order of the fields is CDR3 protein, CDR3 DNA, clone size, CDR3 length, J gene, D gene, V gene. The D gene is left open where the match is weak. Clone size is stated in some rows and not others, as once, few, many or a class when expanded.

CASSPGTGDSNQPQHF,TGTGCCAGCAGCCCTGGGACGGGGGATAGCAATCAGCCCCAGCATTTT,.,16,TRBJ1-5,.,TRBV5-6
CASSREVGTDTQYF,TGTGCCAGCTCCCGAGAGGTCGGCACAGATACGCAGTATTTT,.,14,TRBJ2-3,.,TRBV6-1
CASSFGMNTEAFF,TGTGCCAGCAGTTTTGGGATGAACACTGAAGCTTTCTTT,.,13,TRBJ1-1,.,TRBV7-9
CASSLRQGSNTGELFF,TGTGCCAGCTCACTTAGACAGGGATCGAACACCGGGGAGCTGTTTTTT,.,16,TRBJ2-2,TRBD1,TRBV18
CASSSSGSRSYNEQFF,TGTGCCAGCAGCTCCTCGGGGTCTAGGTCCTACAATGAGCAGTTCTTC,.,16,TRBJ2-1,.,TRBV7-6
CAWNSQDRNKNIQYF,TGTGCCTGGAATTCCCAGGACAGGAACAAAAACATTCAGTACTTC,.,15,TRBJ2-4,TRBD1,TRBV30
CASSHPWGASSYEQYF,TGCGCCAGCAGCCATCCATGGGGGGCTTCTTCTTACGAGCAGTACTTC,.,16,TRBJ2-7,.,TRBV4-1
CASSRQNTEAFF,TGCGCCAGCAGCCGCCAGAACACTGAAGCTTTCTTT,once,12,TRBJ1-1,.,TRBV5-1
CASSYTAYQETQYF,TGCGCCAGCAGCTACACTGCGTACCAAGAGACCCAGTACTTC,once,14,TRBJ2-5,.,TRBV5-1
CSVERGVGHEQYF,TGCAGCGTTGAACGAGGTGTGGGCCACGAGCAGTACTTC,.,13,TRBJ2-7,.,TRBV29-1
CASSIDLPSQGQDEQFF,TGTGCCAGTAGTATAGATCTGCCGAGCCAGGGACAGGATGAGCAGTTCTTC,.,17,TRBJ2-1,TRBD1,TRBV19
CASSPPGQGGRRRETQYF,TGTGCCAGCAGTCCTCCCGGACAGGGAGGGAGGAGACGAGAGACCCAGTACTTC,.,18,TRBJ2-5,.,TRBV27
CASTSGYYTGELFF,TGCGCCAGCACCTCAGGCTACTACACCGGGGAGCTGTTTTTT,.,14,TRBJ2-2,.,TRBV5-1
CASSLLPGLADTDTQYF,TGTGCCAGCAGCTTACTACCGGGGCTAGCGGACACAGATACGCAGTATTTT,.,17,TRBJ2-3,TRBD2,TRBV7-9
CASRPAGGNEKLFF,TGTGCCAGTAGGCCCGCAGGGGGAAATGAAAAACTGTTTTTT,.,14,TRBJ1-4,TRBD1,TRBV19
CASSLGPAGYTF,TGTGCCAGCAGCCTGGGCCCGGCGGGCTACACCTTC,once,12,TRBJ1-2,.,TRBV5-8
CASSTRQGANEKLFF,TGTGCCAGCAGCACGCGACAGGGGGCAAATGAAAAACTGTTTTTT,.,15,TRBJ1-4,TRBD1,TRBV7-6
CASSLWGQGNTDTQHF,TGTGCCAGCAGTTTATGGGGGCAGGGGAACACAGATACGCAGCATTTT,.,16,TRBJ1-5,.,TRBV28
CASSLQPIGSNQPQHF,TGCGCCAGCAGCTTACAGCCTATAGGAAGCAATCAGCCCCAGCATTTT,once,16,TRBJ1-5,.,TRBV5-1
CASGQAANSPLHF,TGTGCCAGCGGGCAAGCTGCTAATTCACCCCTCCACTTT,once,13,TRBJ1-6,.,TRBV7-9
CASSARDTNTGELFF,TGTGCCAGCAGCGCGCGGGACACCAACACCGGGGAGCTGTTTTTT,.,15,TRBJ2-2,.,TRBV9
CASSLAAGEGEQFF,TGCGCCAGCAGCTTGGCAGCAGGGGAAGGTGAGCAGTTCTTC,.,14,TRBJ2-1,.,TRBV5-1
CASSEAGTAFGYTF,TGTGCCAGCAGTGAAGCGGGGACCGCATTCGGCTACACCTTC,.,14,TRBJ1-2,.,TRBV6-1
CSFSSGSRETQYF,TGCAGCTTTTCTAGCGGGAGCAGAGAGACCCAGTACTTC,.,13,TRBJ2-5,TRBD2,TRBV29-1
CASSAASRYEQYF,TGTGCCAGCAGTGCCGCTAGTAGGTACGAGCAGTACTTC,once,13,TRBJ2-7,.,TRBV25-1
CASSLRAGIPYEQYF,TGTGCCAGCAGCCTAAGGGCAGGGATCCCCTACGAGCAGTACTTC,.,15,TRBJ2-7,.,TRBV11-3
CASSRGTGGNTIYF,TGCGCCAGCAGCCGCGGGACAGGAGGAAACACCATATATTTT,.,14,TRBJ1-3,TRBD1,TRBV4-1
CASSQDLRQPQHF,TGTGCCAGCAGCCAAGATCTGCGACAGCCCCAGCATTTT,.,13,TRBJ1-5,.,TRBV14
CASSVGAGPHYEQYF,TGTGCCAGCAGCGTAGGGGCAGGGCCACACTACGAGCAGTACTTC,.,15,TRBJ2-7,.,TRBV9
CASSLEETNGELFF,TGTGCCAGCAGCCTCGAGGAGACCAACGGGGAGCTGTTTTTT,.,14,TRBJ2-2,.,TRBV9
CASSPRTAMNTEAFF,TGTGCCAGTAGTCCGAGGACAGCCATGAACACTGAAGCTTTCTTT,.,15,TRBJ1-1,.,TRBV19
CASSSPLGGNTGELFF,TGTGCCAGCAGTTCCCCCCTGGGGGGTAACACCGGGGAGCTGTTTTTT,.,16,TRBJ2-2,.,TRBV28
CAWSVRLGLAGHANTGELFF,TGTGCCTGGAGTGTACGCCTGGGACTAGCGGGACACGCGAACACCGGGGAGCTGTTTTTT,.,20,TRBJ2-2,TRBD2,TRBV30
CASSVTSGTSYNEQFF,TGTGCCAGCAGTGTGACTAGCGGGACCTCCTACAATGAGCAGTTCTTC,.,16,TRBJ2-1,TRBD2,TRBV28
CAWSRKQGRVYEKLFF,TGTGCCTGGAGTAGAAAACAGGGGAGGGTTTATGAAAAACTGTTTTTT,.,16,TRBJ1-4,TRBD1,TRBV30
CASSFGGAAREEQYF,TGTGCCAGCAGTTTTGGAGGAGCGGCCCGGGAGGAGCAGTACTTC,.,15,TRBJ2-7,.,TRBV28
CSATGGTEAFF,TGCAGTGCTACAGGGGGAACTGAAGCTTTCTTT,.,11,TRBJ1-1,TRBD1,TRBV20-1
CASSLQRTSAYNEQFF,TGTGCCAGCAGCCTCCAGAGGACTAGCGCCTACAATGAGCAGTTCTTC,.,16,TRBJ2-1,TRBD2,TRBV7-3
CASSQDRLAEFANTGELFF,TGCGCCAGCAGCCAAGATAGGCTAGCGGAATTCGCGAACACCGGGGAGCTGTTTTTT,.,19,TRBJ2-2,TRBD2,TRBV4-1
CASRDRTSVETQYF,TGTGCCAGCAGGGACAGGACTTCGGTGGAGACCCAGTACTTC,.,14,TRBJ2-5,TRBD1,TRBV7-9
CASSPTSGRINEQFF,TGCGCCAGCAGCCCGACTAGCGGGAGGATCAATGAGCAGTTCTTC,.,15,TRBJ2-1,TRBD2,TRBV5-1
CASRAGNYGYTF,TGTGCCAGTAGGGCGGGGAACTATGGCTACACCTTC,.,12,TRBJ1-2,.,TRBV19
CASSSLRAQRVTQYF,TGTGCCAGCAGTTCCCTCAGGGCTCAGCGAGTGACGCAGTATTTT,.,15,TRBJ2-3,.,TRBV28
CASSTPWEKLFF,TGTGCCAGCAGTACTCCTTGGGAAAAACTGTTTTTT,.,12,TRBJ1-4,.,TRBV28
CATQPGAVNTEAFF,TGTGCCACCCAACCAGGGGCTGTGAACACTGAAGCTTTCTTT,.,14,TRBJ1-1,.,TRBV10-3
CASSEDGFYEQYF,TGTGCCAGCAGTGAAGATGGGTTCTACGAGCAGTACTTC,.,13,TRBJ2-7,.,TRBV2
CASSPRMWNTEAFF,TGTGCCAGCAGCCCAAGGATGTGGAACACTGAAGCTTTCTTT,.,14,TRBJ1-1,.,TRBV7-2
CASSSTGGTEKLFF,TGTGCCAGCAGCTCGACGGGGGGGACTGAAAAACTGTTTTTT,.,14,TRBJ1-4,.,TRBV5-6
CASSERDFYNEQFF,TGTGCCAGCAGTGAACGGGACTTTTACAATGAGCAGTTCTTC,.,14,TRBJ2-1,.,TRBV6-5
CASSQEKQRGETQYF,TGTGCCAGCAGCCAAGAAAAGCAGCGGGGAGAGACCCAGTACTTC,.,15,TRBJ2-5,TRBD2,TRBV4-2
CASSSPGAYEQYF,TGCGCCAGCAGCTCGCCGGGGGCCTACGAGCAGTACTTC,.,13,TRBJ2-7,.,TRBV5-1
CASSLVGSGSPNEQFF,TGTGCCAGCAGCTTAGTAGGTAGCGGGAGTCCCAATGAGCAGTTCTTC,.,16,TRBJ2-1,TRBD2,TRBV7-6
CASNPPGQGPYEQYF,TGTGCCAGCAACCCACCGGGACAGGGACCCTACGAGCAGTACTTC,.,15,TRBJ2-7,TRBD1,TRBV2
CASSEEGSNYGYTF,TGTGCCAGCAGTGAAGAGGGAAGTAACTATGGCTACACCTTC,.,14,TRBJ1-2,.,TRBV2
CASSLKRERGETQYF,TGCGCCAGCAGCTTGAAGCGGGAGCGGGGAGAGACCCAGTACTTC,once,15,TRBJ2-5,TRBD2,TRBV5-1
CARSFVQEASEKLFF,TGTGCCAGAAGCTTCGTCCAGGAGGCGAGTGAAAAACTGTTTTTT,.,15,TRBJ1-4,.,TRBV5-3